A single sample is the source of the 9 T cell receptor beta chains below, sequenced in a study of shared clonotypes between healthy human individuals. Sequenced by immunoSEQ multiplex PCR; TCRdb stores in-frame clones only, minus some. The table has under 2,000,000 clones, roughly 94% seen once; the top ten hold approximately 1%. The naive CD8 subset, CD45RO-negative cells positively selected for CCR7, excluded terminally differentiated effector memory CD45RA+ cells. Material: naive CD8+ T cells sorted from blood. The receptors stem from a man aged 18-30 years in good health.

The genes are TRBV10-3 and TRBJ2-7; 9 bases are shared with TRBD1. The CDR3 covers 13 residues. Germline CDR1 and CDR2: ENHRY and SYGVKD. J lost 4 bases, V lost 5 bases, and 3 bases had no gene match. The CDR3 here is CAISKGQGYEQYF. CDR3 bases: TGTGCCATCAGTAAGGGACAGGGTTACGAGCAGTACTTC.

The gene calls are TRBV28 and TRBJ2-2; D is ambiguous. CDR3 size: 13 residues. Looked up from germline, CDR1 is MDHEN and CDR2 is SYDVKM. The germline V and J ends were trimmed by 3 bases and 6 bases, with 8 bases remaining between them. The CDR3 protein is CASSFLSAGELFF. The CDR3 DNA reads TGTGCCAGCAGTTTTTTATCCGCCGGGGAGCTGTTTTTT.

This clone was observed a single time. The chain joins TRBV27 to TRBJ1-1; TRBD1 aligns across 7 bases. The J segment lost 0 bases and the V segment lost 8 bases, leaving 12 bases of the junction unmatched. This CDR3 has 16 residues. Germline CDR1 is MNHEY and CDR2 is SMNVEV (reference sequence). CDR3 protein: CASCVGTVFMNTEAFF. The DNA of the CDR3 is TGTGCCAGCTGCGTCGGGACAGTATTTATGAACACTGAAGCTTTCTTT.

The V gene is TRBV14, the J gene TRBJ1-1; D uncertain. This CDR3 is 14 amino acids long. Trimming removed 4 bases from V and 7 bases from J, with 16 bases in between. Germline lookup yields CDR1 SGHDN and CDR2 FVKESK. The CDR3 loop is CASSPVQWDDEAFF. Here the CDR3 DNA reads TGTGCCAGCAGCCCAGTCCAGTGGGATGATGAAGCTTTCTTT.

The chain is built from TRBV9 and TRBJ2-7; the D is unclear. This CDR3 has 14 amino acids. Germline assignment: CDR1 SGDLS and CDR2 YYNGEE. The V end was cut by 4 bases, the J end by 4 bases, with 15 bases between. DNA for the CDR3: TGTGCCAGCAGCTCGGCCGGTGTTGGGTACGAGCAGTACTTC. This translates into CASSSAGVGYEQYF.

The CDR3 reads CASSQEARAWSSYNSPLHF. In DNA, the CDR3 is TGCGCCAGCAGCCAAGAAGCCAGGGCCTGGAGCTCCTATAATTCACCCCTCCACTTT. The V call is TRBV4-1, the J call TRBJ1-6; TRBD1 is a possible D gene (5 bases). Germline V gene lookup returns CDR1 MGHRA and CDR2 YSYEKL. Trimming left V 0 bases short and J 0 bases short, with 15 bases between. The CDR3 has 19 residues.

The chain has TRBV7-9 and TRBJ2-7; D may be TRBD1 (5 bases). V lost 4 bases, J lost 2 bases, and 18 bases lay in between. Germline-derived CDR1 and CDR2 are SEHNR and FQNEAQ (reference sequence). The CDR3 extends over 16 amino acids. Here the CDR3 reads CASSSLLDTSPYEQYF. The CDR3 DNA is TGTGCCAGCAGCTCGCTGCTGGACACCAGTCCCTACGAGCAGTACTTC.

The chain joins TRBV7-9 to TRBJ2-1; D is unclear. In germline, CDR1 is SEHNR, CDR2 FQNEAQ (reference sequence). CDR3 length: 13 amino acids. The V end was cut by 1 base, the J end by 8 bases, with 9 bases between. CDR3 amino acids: CASSLDSSDEQFF. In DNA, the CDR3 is TGTGCCAGCAGCTTAGACTCCTCGGATGAGCAGTTCTTC.

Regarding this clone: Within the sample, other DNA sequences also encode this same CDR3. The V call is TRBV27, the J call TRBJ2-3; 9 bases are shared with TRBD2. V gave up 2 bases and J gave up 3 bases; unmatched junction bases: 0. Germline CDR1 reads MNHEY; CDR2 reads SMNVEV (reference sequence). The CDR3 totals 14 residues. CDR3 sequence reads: CASSLAGGTDTQYF. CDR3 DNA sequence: TGTGCCAGCAGTTTAGCGGGGGGGACAGATACGCAGTATTTT.